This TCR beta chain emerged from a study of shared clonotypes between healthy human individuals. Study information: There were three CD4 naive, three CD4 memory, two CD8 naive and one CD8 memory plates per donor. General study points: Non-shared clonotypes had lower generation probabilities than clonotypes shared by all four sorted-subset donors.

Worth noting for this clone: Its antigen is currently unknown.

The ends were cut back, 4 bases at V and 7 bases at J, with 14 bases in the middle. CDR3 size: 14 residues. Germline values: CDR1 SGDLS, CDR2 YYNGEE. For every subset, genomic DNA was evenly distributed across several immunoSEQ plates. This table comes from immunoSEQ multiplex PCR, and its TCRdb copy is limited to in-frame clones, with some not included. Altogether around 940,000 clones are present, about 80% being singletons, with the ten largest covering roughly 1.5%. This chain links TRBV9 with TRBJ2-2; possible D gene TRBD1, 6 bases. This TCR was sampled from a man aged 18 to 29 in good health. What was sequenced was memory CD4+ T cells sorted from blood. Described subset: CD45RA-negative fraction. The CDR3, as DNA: TGTGCCAGCAGCCCAGAACAGGGACACGGGGAGCTGTTTTTT. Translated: CASSPEQGHGELFF.